This T cell receptor beta chain came from a study of control samples from healthy donors and cancer patients. This clone was counted once. Germline V gene lookup returns CDR1 LGHDT and CDR2 YNNKEL (reference sequence). The CDR3 totals 15 residues. Trimming took 6 bases from V and 1 from J, leaving 10 bases between them. Using immunoSEQ multiplex PCR, the repertoire was profiled, and TCRdb retains in-frame clones only, with some absent. This sample has about 180,000 clones, with 75% to 95% found just once. Sequencing used blood. The TCR sequence derives from a woman in her 40s in good health. This chain links TRBV3-1 (or the pseudogene TRBV3-2) with TRBJ2-6; no definite D call. CDR3 region: CASSRSGSGANVLTF. CDR3 nucleotides: TGTGCCAGCAGTCGCTCCGGGTCTGGGGCCAACGTCCTGACTTTC.